The sequence of this T cell receptor beta chain was determined in a study of OX40 agonist ivuxolimab in advanced cancers. In the study overall: Ivuxolimab was an agonistic, fully human IgG2 monoclonal antibody directed against OX40 (CD134), a costimulatory receptor. Intravenous ivuxolimab was administered to patients every 2 weeks at six dose levels: 0.01, 0.1, 0.3, 1.5, 3 and 10 mg/kg. Of the 52 patients in dose escalation, around 20 had hepatocellular carcinoma, around 15 had melanoma, 9 had renal cell carcinoma and 9 had head and neck cancer. In the dose-escalation cohort, 82.7% of patients were male, and the mean age was approximately 64 years, with a range of roughly 23 to 85. Patients were allowed to have had prior anti-PD-1, anti-PD-L1 or anti-CTLA-4 therapy, and approximately 40% of the dose-escalation patients had been treated with checkpoint inhibitors. Three dose-escalation patients achieved partial responses, one with hepatocellular carcinoma and two with cutaneous melanoma. The point of sequencing TCRbeta in the periphery was to test whether ivuxolimab changed TCR sequence diversity and drove clonal T-cell expansion. The paper reports the monotherapy dose-escalation portion (N of about 52 patients) of the phase I ivuxolimab trial.

Genomic DNA was isolated from the sorted cells so that the TCRbeta CDR3 region could be sequenced. The immunoSEQ Assay was used for sequencing of TCRbeta CDR3 regions. TCRdb limited this immuneACCESS table to in-frame rearrangements with V and J called. A share of clones is missing; checked studies link under half to unresolved V genes, and the rest is unexplained. The sample records about 70,000 clones, about nine tenths of which are singletons. The ten largest clonotypes hold 2.8% of the sample. Patients with autoimmune disease history or receiving systemic immunosuppression were excluded from the trial. Peripheral blood for TCR sequencing was drawn from every dose cohort at baseline, at cycle 4 day 1 and at cycle 7 day 1. Samples came from an open-label, multicenter, first-in-human phase I dose-escalation trial of ivuxolimab. Adults with locally advanced or metastatic melanoma, renal cell, hepatocellular, or head and neck squamous cell carcinoma were enrolled in the trial. Before TCR sequencing, CD4+ and CD8+ T cells were separately sorted from peripheral blood.

Here V drops 5 bases and J drops 8 bases, and the junction holds 8 bases not matched to any gene. The CDR3 runs 14 residues from the cysteine to the phenylalanine. Only CDR3 DNA remains: 42 bases, in frame from the first base. CDR1 and CDR2 were assigned from the germline V gene as MDHEN and SYDVKM. On this clone: Its antigen is unknown. Qualities for individual bases were not recorded, and no much larger clone is one base off.

Broad study findings and their caveats: Antigen specificity was not determined for the clonally expanded peripheral T cells. At doses from 0.1 to 3.0 mg/kg, clonal expansion was seen in both CD4+ and CD8+ blood T cells between baseline and week 6. After ivuxolimab, more expanded clones were found on average in CD8+ T cells than in CD4+ T cells. Low levels of normalized T-cell clonal expansion were also seen in some nonresponding patients. Partial responders in the 0.1-3.0 mg/kg groups had among the lowest normalized peripheral clonal expansion, especially among CD8+ T cells.

The rearranged chain carries TRBV28 and TRBJ1-4; TRBD1 lines up with 7 middle nucleotides. Sample: CD4+ or CD8+ T cells sorted from blood, taken in a trial of the OX40 agonist ivuxolimab. This receptor was obtained from an adult with an advanced solid tumor such as melanoma, head and neck, liver or kidney cancer. The sequenced DNA is TGTGCCAGCAGTATCTCCGGGACAGAAGAAAAACTGTTTTTT. This codes for CASSISGTEEKLFF.